Shown below are 19 T cell receptor beta chains from a single sample sequenced in a study of T cell responses to AZD1222 COVID-19 vaccine. Some clones are missing from TCRdb's copy, which holds only in-frame ones; the method was immunoSEQ multiplex PCR. Of about 140,000 clones listed, about nine tenths are singletons. The sample consisted of peripheral blood, taken on day 0 of AZD1222 vaccination. These receptors all come from an adult in good health.

This clone has a single count. The V gene is TRBV5-4, the J gene TRBJ2-7, with D perhaps TRBD2 (6 bases). Germline-derived CDR1 and CDR2 are SGHNT and YYREEE (reference sequence). The CDR3 length is 15 residues. The V end was cut by 7 bases, the J end by 2 bases, with 19 bases between. Here the CDR3 reads CASARGATPPYEQYF. CDR3 bases: TGTGCCAGCGCCCGCGGGGCTACCCCTCCCTACGAGCAGTACTTC.

The V and J genes are TRBV7-6 and TRBJ2-7; either TRBD1 or TRBD2 may supply D (5 bases each). The V end was cut by 0 bases, the J end by 4 bases, with 10 bases between. The CDR3 spans 14 residues. CDR1 is SGHVS, CDR2 FNYEAQ, per germline. The CDR3, as DNA: TGTGCCAGCAGCTTAGCCGGGACGCTATACGAGCAGTACTTC. Translated, it gives CASSLAGTLYEQYF.

As DNA, the CDR3 is TGCGCCAGCAGCACTTTACAGGGGGTTGGCTACACCTTC. Its protein product is CASSTLQGVGYTF. The rearrangement links TRBV5-1 to TRBJ1-2, with 8 bases aligning to TRBD1. The CDR3 is 13 amino acids. V shed 4 bases, J shed 7 bases, and the junction held 6 bases outside the gene matches. From germline, CDR1 is SGHRS and CDR2 YFSETQ.

This clone has a handful of counts. The chain employs TRBV3-1 (or the pseudogene TRBV3-2) and TRBJ2-2; D gene ambiguous. The V end lost 4 bases, the J end lost 6 bases, and 15 bases lay between the germline ends. The CDR3 is 15 amino acids. CDR1 and CDR2 (germline): LGHDT, YNNKEL (reference sequence). Here the CDR3 reads CASSPTTRTPGELFF. In DNA form, the CDR3 reads TGTGCCAGCAGCCCCACGACTCGTACACCCGGGGAGCTGTTTTTT.

The chain recombines TRBV18 with TRBJ2-7; TRBD1 might be the D (5 bases). From germline, CDR1 is KGHSH and CDR2 LQKENI. The CDR3 sequence is 12 residues long. The V end was cut by 3 bases, the J end by 4 bases, with 7 bases between. Here the CDR3 DNA reads TGTGCCAGCTCACCTCGACAGTACGAGCAGTACTTC. Translation: CASSPRQYEQYF.

The chain joins TRBV25-1 to TRBJ2-3; possibly TRBD1 for D (6 bases). The V gene lost 0 bases and the J gene lost 4 bases, with 17 bases spanning the gap. The CDR3 has 17 amino acids. Germline V lookup: CDR1 MGHDK, CDR2 SYGVNS. This CDR3 reads CASSEYFGQIQADTQYF. The CDR3 nucleotides read TGTGCCAGCAGTGAATATTTTGGACAGATTCAGGCAGATACGCAGTATTTT.

The table lists this clone with a few counts. V is TRBV27 and J is TRBJ1-2; weak D call: TRBD1 (6 bases). The V end was cut by 3 bases, the J end by 6 bases, with 11 bases between. The length of the CDR3 is 13 residues. Germline V gives CDR1 MNHEY, CDR2 SMNVEV (reference sequence). The chain's CDR3 is CASSFVQGHGYTF. The CDR3 nucleotides read TGTGCCAGCAGTTTCGTTCAGGGGCATGGCTACACCTTC.

The chain links TRBV2 to TRBJ1-1, with D possibly matching TRBD1 (6 bases). Germline V gene sequence: CDR1 SNHLY, CDR2 FYNNEI. The length of the CDR3 is 13 residues. With 8 bases removed from V and 4 bases from J, the gap between germline ends came to 14 bases. DNA of the CDR3: TGTGCCAGCCTGATAGGGGGAAGCACTGAAGCTTTCTTT. Translation: CASLIGGSTEAFF.

The chain uses TRBV9 and TRBJ2-2, with 8 positions matching TRBD2. This CDR3 contains 18 residues. The J segment lost 4 bases and the V segment lost 4 bases, leaving 15 bases of the junction unmatched. CDR1 is SGDLS, CDR2 YYNGEE, per germline. The CDR3 DNA reads as TGTGCCAGCAGCCCTGGGTTCGGGGGGGGCGCCTCCACCGGGGAGCTGTTTTTT. Amino acid sequence: CASSPGFGGGASTGELFF. Combining the CDR3 with reference TRBV9 and TRBJ2-2 gives the whole variable domain DSGVTQTPKHLITATGQRVTLRCSPRSGDLSVYWYQQSLDQGLQFLIQYYNGEERAKGNILERFSAQQFPDLHSELNLSSLELGDSALYFCASSPGFGGGASTGELFFGEGSRLTVL.

The chain combines TRBV6-5 with TRBJ2-7; 10 bases are shared with TRBD1. V lost 8 bases, J lost 6 bases, and 4 bases stayed unmatched. CDR1 and CDR2 from the germline V gene are MNHEY and SVGAGI. This CDR3 spans 12 amino acids. The CDR3 is CASLGQGTEQYF. The CDR3 region has the DNA TGTGCCAGCTTGGGACAGGGGACCGAGCAGTACTTC.

CDR3 bases: TGTGCCAGCAGTTACTCTAGCGGGAGGGCCGGGGAGACCCAGTACTTC. Translation: CASSYSSGRAGETQYF. The chain links TRBV6-6 to TRBJ2-5, with 11 positions matching TRBD2. The germline CDR1 and CDR2 sequences are MNHNY and SVGAGI (reference sequence). This CDR3 has 16 amino acids. Unmatched junction bases numbered 5, after V lost 0 bases and J lost 5 bases.

The gene calls are TRBV3-1 (or the pseudogene TRBV3-2) and TRBJ1-1, with D possibly matching TRBD1 (5 bases). Germline CDR1 and CDR2: LGHDT and YNNKEL (reference sequence). Trimming removed 6 bases at V and 2 bases at J, with 10 bases between. The CDR3 is 13 amino acids. The CDR3 DNA reads as TGTGCCAGCAGTTTCGGACAAAACACTGAAGCTTTCTTT. Amino acids: CASSFGQNTEAFF.

The chain employs TRBV19 and TRBJ1-1; possibly TRBD1 for D (5 bases). Per germline, CDR1 LNHDA and CDR2 SQIVND (reference sequence). V lost 7 bases and J 4 bases, leaving 13 bases between the germline ends. The CDR3 has 13 amino acids. CDR3 coding DNA: TGTGCCAGTACAGTGCAGGGTGGCACTGAAGCTTTCTTT. It encodes CASTVQGGTEAFF.

The V and J genes are TRBV18 and TRBJ1-3; D gene unclear. Germline-derived CDR1 and CDR2 are KGHSH and LQKENI. V was shortened by 6 bases and J by 0 bases, with 15 bases between the two germline ends. This CDR3 is 16 amino acids long. The CDR3 protein is CASSPAVGTSGNTIYF. CDR3 coding DNA: TGTGCCAGCTCTCCCGCCGTTGGAACCTCTGGAAACACCATATATTTT.

This clone was seen once. This CDR3 reads CASSSRLGGSDYGYTF. CDR3 coding DNA: TGCGCCAGCAGCTCGCGTCTCGGGGGCTCGGACTATGGCTACACCTTC. This chain connects TRBV5-1 to TRBJ1-2; TRBD1 is a possible D gene (6 bases). The CDR3 totals 16 residues. Per germline, CDR1 SGHRS and CDR2 YFSETQ. V gave up 3 bases and J gave up 3 bases, with 18 bases separating them.

This clone has more than one count but fewer than ten. V and J are TRBV6-2 or TRBV6-3 and TRBJ1-2; D is perhaps TRBD1 (5 bases). The V end lost 6 bases, the J end lost 6 bases, and 23 bases lay between the germline ends. This CDR3 comprises 16 residues. CDR1 and CDR2 (germline): MNHEY, SVGEGT. The CDR3 loop reads CASSQLLSVAGNGYTF. In DNA form, the CDR3 reads TGTGCCAGCAGCCAGTTACTCAGCGTGGCAGGGAATGGCTACACCTTC.

In this sample, this clone turned up a few times. The CDR3 loop is CASSVTGTANTEAFF. The CDR3 DNA follows: TGTGCCAGCAGCGTAACCGGGACAGCGAACACTGAAGCTTTCTTT. The V and J genes are TRBV9 and TRBJ1-1; 7 positions match TRBD1. Germline V gene sequence: CDR1 SGDLS, CDR2 YYNGEE. The CDR3 runs to 15 residues. V shed 1 base and J 1 base; nucleotides not matched to a gene: 4.

The count of this clone is one. The chain carries TRBV6-2 or TRBV6-3 and TRBJ1-1; D is unclear. Germline CDR1 MNHEY, CDR2 SVGEGT. V lost 3 bases, J lost 5 bases, and 4 bases lay in between. CDR3 length: 11 amino acids. The DNA for the CDR3 is TGTGCCAGCAGTTATTATACTGAAGCTTTCTTT. Protein product: CASSYYTEAFF.

The J gene is TRBJ2-3, the V gene TRBV3-1 (or the pseudogene TRBV3-2); D might be TRBD2 (5 bases). The CDR3 covers 16 residues. Germline V lookup: CDR1 LGHDT, CDR2 YNNKEL (reference sequence). Trimming took 1 base from V and 6 from J, leaving 17 bases between them. The CDR3 sequence: CASSQGLGVRADTQYF. The CDR3, as DNA: TGTGCCAGCAGCCAAGGTCTGGGAGTTAGGGCGGATACGCAGTATTTT.